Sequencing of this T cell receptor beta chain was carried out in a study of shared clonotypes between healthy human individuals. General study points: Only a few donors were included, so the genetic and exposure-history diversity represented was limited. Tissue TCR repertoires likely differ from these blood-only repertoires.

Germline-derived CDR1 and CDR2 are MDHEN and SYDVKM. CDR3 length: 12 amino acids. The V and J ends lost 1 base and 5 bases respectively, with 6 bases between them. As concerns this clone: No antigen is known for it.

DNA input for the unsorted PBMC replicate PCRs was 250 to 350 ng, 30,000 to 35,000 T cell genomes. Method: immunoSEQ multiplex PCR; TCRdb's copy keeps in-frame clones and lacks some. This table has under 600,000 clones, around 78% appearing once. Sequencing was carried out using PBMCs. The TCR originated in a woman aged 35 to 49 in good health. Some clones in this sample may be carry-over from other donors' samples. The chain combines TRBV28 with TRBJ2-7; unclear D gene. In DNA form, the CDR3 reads TGTGCCAGCAGTTTATATAAAAACGAGCAGTACTTC. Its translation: CASSLYKNEQYF. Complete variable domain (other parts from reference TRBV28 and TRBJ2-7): DVKVTQSSRYLVKRTGEKVFLECVQDMDHENMFWYRQDPGLGLRLIYFSYDVKMKEKGDIPEGYSVSREKKERFSLILESASTNQTSMYLCASSLYKNEQYFGPGTRLTVT.